Presented here are 22 T cell receptor beta chains from one specimen sequenced in a study of blood T cell repertoires in COVID-19. The table came from immunoSEQ multiplex PCR; TCRdb's copy has only in-frame clones and leaves some out. The data show over 200,000 clones, around 80% seen once. Sequenced material: peripheral blood. Receptors originate from a human donor in a cohort sampled during active COVID-19.

This clone came up a few times. This chain uses TRBV7-9 with TRBJ1-2, with TRBD1 matching over 8 bases. Trimming at V came to 5 bases and at J to 8 bases, leaving 4 bases not matched to a gene. Germline V gene lookup returns CDR1 SEHNR and CDR2 FQNEAQ (reference sequence). The CDR3 covers 12 residues. The CDR3 protein is CASSAGTGGYTF. In DNA form, the CDR3 reads TGTGCCAGCAGCGCCGGGACAGGCGGCTACACCTTC.

The V gene is TRBV11-3, the J gene TRBJ2-1, with D possibly TRBD1 on 5 matching bases. V was cut by 6 bases and J by 4 bases, with 10 bases left in between. Germline lookup yields CDR1 SGHNT and CDR2 YENEEA. This CDR3 is 13 amino acids long. The CDR3 nucleotides read TGTGCCAGCAGTCCCGCAGGGTACAATGAGCAGTTCTTC. Translating gives CASSPAGYNEQFF.

This chain joins TRBV28 and TRBJ2-2; 8 nucleotides align to TRBD2. CDR1 MDHEN and CDR2 SYDVKM come from the germline V gene. V lost 6 bases, J lost 7 bases, and 19 bases stayed unmatched. This CDR3 has 18 residues. CDR3 amino acids: CASSSQSGGRGALGELFF. The CDR3 DNA follows: TGTGCCAGCAGCTCCCAGTCGGGGGGGCGAGGAGCTCTCGGGGAGCTGTTTTTT.

V and J are TRBV6-1 and TRBJ2-6; 7 nucleotides match TRBD1. The CDR3 runs 15 residues. Germline loops: CDR1 MNHNS, CDR2 SASEGT. V trimming: 2 bases; J trimming: 2 bases; junction bases outside the gene matches: 0. CDR3 DNA sequence: TGTGCCAGCAGTGAACAGGGGGCTGGGGCCAACGTCCTGACTTTC. This codes for CASSEQGAGANVLTF.

The chain couples TRBV9 to TRBJ1-1; TRBD1 agrees at 9 bases. The CDR3 runs 15 residues. V shed 4 bases, J shed 1 base, and the junction held 5 bases outside the gene matches. In germline, CDR1 is SGDLS, CDR2 YYNGEE. This chain's CDR3 is CASSPRDRANTEAFF. In DNA form, the CDR3 reads TGTGCCAGCAGCCCTAGGGACAGGGCGAACACTGAAGCTTTCTTT.

J is TRBJ2-3 and V is TRBV3-1 (or the pseudogene TRBV3-2), with D possibly matching TRBD2 (6 bases). The CDR3 sequence is 12 residues long. The V end lost 5 bases, the J end lost 9 bases, and 12 bases lay between the germline ends. Germline-derived CDR1 and CDR2 are LGHDT and YNNKEL (reference sequence). The CDR3 coding sequence is TGTGCCAGCAGCTGGAGGGTTGAGACGCAGTATTTT. As protein: CASSWRVETQYF.

This clone was counted a single time. The chain joins TRBV20-1 to TRBJ2-5; 8 bases agree with TRBD1. Trimming removed 3 bases from V and 3 bases from J; junction bases left unmatched: 6. The V gene's germline CDR1 is DFQATT and CDR2 SNEGSKA (reference sequence). The CDR3 is 14 residues long. This CDR3 is CSASPGQGKETQYF. In nucleotides, the CDR3 is TGCAGTGCTAGTCCCGGACAGGGCAAAGAGACCCAGTACTTC.

This chain connects TRBV19 to TRBJ2-1; the match to TRBD2 covers 7 bases. The germline CDR1 and CDR2 sequences are LNHDA and SQIVND (reference sequence). V was clipped by 2 bases and J by 3 bases; unmatched bases: 7. The CDR3 spans 16 residues. In DNA, the CDR3 is TGTGCCAGTAGTATACAGCGCGCGGGGGTCTACAATGAGCAGTTCTTC. Its translation is CASSIQRAGVYNEQFF.

V usage is TRBV6-2 or TRBV6-3 and J usage is TRBJ2-7, with 8 bases lining up with TRBD1. With 2 bases clipped from V and 4 bases from J, the junction kept 7 bases outside the gene matches. CDR1 is MNHEY, CDR2 SVGEGT, per germline. This CDR3 region has 15 residues. CDR3 region: CASSYPRGQGYEQYF. The CDR3 bases are TGTGCCAGCAGTTACCCCAGGGGGCAAGGGTACGAGCAGTACTTC.

This chain uses TRBV4-2 with TRBJ2-2; 16 bases are a match to TRBD2. The CDR3 loop spans 20 amino acids. With 1 base clipped from V and 3 bases from J, the junction kept 8 bases outside the gene matches. In germline, CDR1 is LGHNA, CDR2 YNFKEQ. DNA of the CDR3: TGTGCCAGCAGCCAAGTAAGGGGACTAGCGGGAGGGCCTGACACCGGGGAGCTGTTTTTT. It translates to CASSQVRGLAGGPDTGELFF.

This chain's CDR3 is CASSISSGMLGVLTF. In DNA, the CDR3 is TGTGCCAGTAGTATATCTAGCGGGATGTTAGGGGTCCTGACTTTC. The J gene is TRBJ2-6, the V gene TRBV19, with 9 bases aligning to TRBD2. Germline V gene lookup returns CDR1 LNHDA and CDR2 SQIVND (reference sequence). The trim removed 2 bases at V and 13 bases at J, leaving 9 bases unmatched. The CDR3 is 15 residues long.

The chain couples TRBV23-1 to TRBJ1-1; perhaps TRBD1 as D (6 bases). TRBV23-1 is filed as an ORF, its function uncertain. The CDR3 is 16 residues long. Trimming pared 0 bases from V and 1 base from J, leaving 12 bases between. CDR3 in amino acids: CASSQSGPGENTEAFF. The CDR3 bases are TGCGCCAGCAGTCAATCCGGTCCAGGGGAGAACACTGAAGCTTTCTTT.

This clone was recorded a few times. V and J are TRBV11-2 and TRBJ2-2; 11 positions match TRBD2. Germline CDR1 SGHAT, CDR2 FQNNGV. Trimming at V came to 6 bases and at J to 1 base, leaving 4 bases not matched to a gene. The CDR3 spans 16 residues. The CDR3, as DNA: TGTGCCAGCAGACGACTAGCGGGAAAGAACACCGGGGAGCTGTTTTTT. The encoded protein is CASRRLAGKNTGELFF. Looking up the rest from reference TRBV11-2 and TRBJ2-2 gives the full variable domain: EAGVAQSPRYKIIEKRQSVAFWCNPISGHATLYWYQQILGQGPKLLIQFQNNGVVDDSQLPKDRFSAERLKGVDSTLKIQPAKLEDSAVYLCASRRLAGKNTGELFFGEGSRLTVL.

J is TRBJ2-3 and V is TRBV23-1; D gene unclear. TRBV23-1 is an ORF; its function is uncertain. The CDR3 covers 13 residues. Trimming cost V 8 bases and J 6 bases, with 15 bases left between them. The CDR3 nucleotides read TGCGCCAGCCCTGGGCCAAACCAGGATACGCAGTATTTT. Protein sequence: CASPGPNQDTQYF.

The chain has TRBV19 and TRBJ2-3; 8 bases are shared with TRBD2. Trimming removed 4 bases from V and 5 bases from J; junction bases left unmatched: 11. There are 16 residues in the CDR3. Germline V gives CDR1 LNHDA, CDR2 SQIVND (reference sequence). The CDR3 loop reads CASSTTGTRGLDTQYF. DNA of the CDR3: TGTGCCAGTAGTACGACCGGGACTAGAGGGTTAGATACGCAGTATTTT.

The chain has TRBV2 and TRBJ1-4, with D tentatively TRBD1 (5 bases). The CDR3 spans 14 residues. In germline, CDR1 is SNHLY, CDR2 FYNNEI. V was pared by 4 bases and J by 5 bases, with 11 bases between. CDR3 in amino acids: CASSVVTVNEKLFF. The DNA of the CDR3 is TGTGCCAGCAGTGTGGTGACAGTCAATGAAAAACTGTTTTTT.

The chain joins TRBV28 to TRBJ2-3; 12 bases match TRBD2. This CDR3 spans 18 amino acids. Trimming took 0 bases from V and 6 from J; bases not matched to a gene: 10. The germline gives CDR1 MDHEN, CDR2 SYDVKM. The CDR3 sequence: CASSLWGPGLAGRDTQYF. The CDR3 region has the DNA TGTGCCAGCAGTTTATGGGGCCCTGGACTAGCGGGGAGGGATACGCAGTATTTT.

The chain uses TRBV7-3 and TRBJ2-2, with D maybe TRBD1 (6 bases). Trimming left V 5 bases short and J 0 bases short, with 16 bases between. Germline V CDR1 and CDR2: SGHTA, FQGTGA. This CDR3 is built from 17 residues. The CDR3 nucleotides read TGTGCCAGCAGCAACCCCAGGACAGATCCGAACACCGGGGAGCTGTTTTTT. It translates to CASSNPRTDPNTGELFF.

V and J are TRBV12-3 or TRBV12-4 and TRBJ2-1; 7 bases are a match to TRBD1. The V and J ends lost 5 bases and 8 bases, in that order; junction bases with no gene match: 3. The CDR3 runs to 12 residues. CDR3 in amino acids: CASSLQGHEQFF. The CDR3 DNA is TGTGCCAGCAGTCTACAGGGGCATGAGCAGTTCTTC.

This clone was counted a single time. J is TRBJ1-5 and V is TRBV28; 9 bases map to TRBD1. The CDR3 length is 16 residues. CDR1 is MDHEN, CDR2 SYDVKM, per germline. The V segment lost 6 bases and the J segment 2 bases; nucleotides outside the gene matches: 8. CDR3 bases: TGTGCCAGCAGAAGACAGGGGGTAAGAGGCAATCAGCCCCAGCATTTT. It encodes CASRRQGVRGNQPQHF.

This clone has a handful of counts. The J gene is TRBJ2-7, the V gene TRBV5-1, with D possibly matching TRBD1 (6 bases). There are 14 residues in the CDR3. The germline V and J ends were trimmed by 0 bases and 2 bases, with 9 bases remaining between them. Germline CDR1 and CDR2: SGHRS and YFSETQ. The CDR3 DNA follows: TGCGCCAGCAGCTTGGAACAGGGCACCTACGAGCAGTACTTC. Translation: CASSLEQGTYEQYF. Complete variable domain (other parts from reference TRBV5-1 and TRBJ2-7): KAGVTQTPRYLIKTRGQQVTLSCSPISGHRSVSWYQQTPGQGLQFLFEYFSETQRNKGNFPGRFSGRQFSNSRSEMNVSTLELGDSALYLCASSLEQGTYEQYFGPGTRLTVT.

V is TRBV19 and J is TRBJ2-7, with 7 bases matching TRBD1. Trimming took 4 bases from V and 3 from J; bases not matched to a gene: 3. This CDR3 comprises 13 residues. Per germline, CDR1 LNHDA and CDR2 SQIVND (reference sequence). CDR3 DNA: TGTGCCAGTAGTACGGGACAGTTCTACGAGCAGTACTTC. This encodes CASSTGQFYEQYF.